Listed here are 16 T cell receptor beta chains from one sample, sequenced in a study of tumor-infiltrating lymphocytes in localized non-small cell lung cancer. Sequencing used immunoSEQ multiplex PCR; TCRdb keeps in-frame clones, though not all of them. In the table there are approximately 3,000 clones, approximately 70% of which are singletons. Sequencing was done on a sample of uninvolved lung tissue not adjacent to the tumor. The receptors stem from a human donor with non-small cell lung cancer.

There are a few counts of this clone. The chain has TRBV13 and TRBJ2-5, with 9 nucleotides matching TRBD2. With V trimmed by 5 bases and J by 4 bases, 8 bases remained unmatched. The CDR3 extends over 15 amino acids. The V gene's germline CDR1 is PRHDT and CDR2 FYEKMQ (reference sequence). In nucleotides, the CDR3 is TGTGCCAGCAGCCGCAAGGGGACTAGCAGAGAGACCCAGTACTTC. Translated: CASSRKGTSRETQYF.

Only a few counts were recorded for this clone. The chain has TRBV7-2 and TRBJ1-1; possible D gene TRBD1, 5 bases. Trimming left V 4 bases short and J 4 bases short, with 13 bases between. The germline V gene has CDR1 SGHTA and CDR2 FQGNSA. The CDR3 contains 14 residues. DNA for the CDR3: TGTGCCAGCAGCTCGAAATCTGGGGGCACTGAAGCTTTCTTT. Translated: CASSSKSGGTEAFF.

The chain carries TRBV7-6 and TRBJ1-3, with TRBD1 matching 9 bases. Germline V CDR1 and CDR2: SGHVS, FNYEAQ. This CDR3 is built from 14 residues. The trim removed 5 bases at V and 6 bases at J, leaving 5 bases unmatched. The CDR3 protein is CASSPGQGVNTIYF. The CDR3 nucleotides read TGTGCCAGCAGCCCGGGACAGGGAGTAAACACCATATATTTT.

This chain uses TRBV30 with TRBJ2-4; D remains ambiguous. This CDR3 is built from 14 residues. V gave up 1 base and J gave up 2 bases, with 9 bases separating them. The germline V gene encodes CDR1 GTSNPN and CDR2 SVGIG (reference sequence). The CDR3 nucleotides read TGTGCCTGGAGTGCCCAGATTTCCAAAAACATTCAGTACTTC. Its protein is CAWSAQISKNIQYF.

The chain employs TRBV4-3 and TRBJ1-1; D not certain. Trimming cost V 2 bases and J 1 base, with 20 bases left between them. The CDR3 runs to 18 residues. In germline, CDR1 is LGHNA, CDR2 YSLEER. CDR3 loop: CASSQRLQPGRTNTEAFF. CDR3 nucleotide sequence: TGCGCCAGCAGCCAACGGTTGCAGCCTGGCAGGACGAACACTGAAGCTTTCTTT.

This chain connects TRBV14 to TRBJ1-6, with D possibly TRBD1 on 5 matching bases. The CDR3 runs to 15 residues. Trimming shortened V by 4 bases and J by 9 bases, and 16 bases separated the two germline ends. Germline V gene data show CDR1 as SGHDN and CDR2 as FVKESK. CDR3: CASSPGAGGGSPLHF. DNA for the CDR3: TGTGCCAGCAGCCCCGGCGCCGGGGGAGGTTCACCCCTCCACTTT.

As DNA, the CDR3 is TGTGCCAGCAGCCCAAGCGGGAGTCGGTTCTTC. It yields the protein CASSPSGSRFF. This sequence joins TRBV7-9 and TRBJ2-1; 8 nucleotides line up with TRBD2. This CDR3 region has 11 residues. V was pared by 5 bases and J by 15 bases, with 6 bases of the junction left unmatched. The germline V gene encodes CDR1 SEHNR and CDR2 FQNEAQ (reference sequence).

The chain joins TRBV27 to TRBJ2-7; 8 nucleotides line up with TRBD1. V lost 5 bases, J lost 6 bases, and 9 bases stayed unmatched. The CDR3 consists of 14 residues. Germline V gene data show CDR1 as MNHEY and CDR2 as SMNVEV (reference sequence). CDR3 loop: CASSPGTGRAEQYV. For the CDR3, the DNA is TGTGCCAGCAGTCCGGGGACAGGAAGGGCCGAGCAGTACGTC.

By share of the sample, this clone is large (0.1 to 1%). The V and J genes are TRBV7-2 and TRBJ1-1, with D perhaps TRBD1 (6 bases). This CDR3 region has 15 residues. Germline V CDR1 and CDR2: SGHTA, FQGNSA. V was trimmed by 1 base and J by 3 bases, leaving 12 bases between them. DNA of the CDR3: TGTGCCAGCAGCTTAGTTCTGGGGGCGGACACTGAAGCTTTCTTT. This gives the protein CASSLVLGADTEAFF.

J is TRBJ2-7 and V is TRBV4-3; 9 nucleotides agree with TRBD1. Per germline, CDR1 LGHNA and CDR2 YSLEER. The CDR3 runs 15 residues. V gave up 0 bases and J gave up 6 bases; unmatched junction bases: 6. In DNA form, the CDR3 reads TGCGCCAGCAGCCAAGAAGGGACAGGGAGTGGCGAGCAGTACTTC. It translates to CASSQEGTGSGEQYF.

CDR3 bases: TGTGCCAGCAGTGCGGGGGAGGGAAGCACAGATACGCAGTATTTT. Its protein is CASSAGEGSTDTQYF. The chain recombines TRBV6-4 with TRBJ2-3; 7 bases agree with TRBD2. The germline V gene encodes CDR1 MRHNA and CDR2 SNTAGT. V lost 4 bases to trimming and J lost 0 bases; unmatched junction nucleotides: 4. CDR3 length: 15 amino acids.

This chain connects TRBV11-3 to TRBJ2-3, with 8 bases lining up with TRBD2. V lost 1 base to trimming and J lost 4 bases; unmatched junction nucleotides: 4. The germline CDR1 and CDR2 sequences are SGHNT and YENEEA. This CDR3 has 15 residues. The CDR3 DNA sequence: TGTGCCAGCAGCTTAGGATCGGGACTAGCAGATACGCAGTATTTT. Residues: CASSLGSGLADTQYF.

The V call is TRBV5-1, the J call TRBJ2-5, with 7 bases that match TRBD1. Germline V gene lookup returns CDR1 SGHRS and CDR2 YFSETQ. Trimming cost V 6 bases and J 0 bases; bases outside gene matches: 5. This CDR3 region has 14 residues. The CDR3 region has the DNA TGCGCCAGCAAAACAGGGGAGAACCAAGAGACCCAGTACTTC. This sequence encodes CASKTGENQETQYF.

The gene calls are TRBV21-1 and TRBJ1-1. TRBV21-1 is a documented pseudogene. The CDR3 is 15 residues long. The CDR3 sequence is CASSKAGERDTEAFF. CDR3 DNA sequence: TGTGCCAGCAGCAAAGCCGGCGAAAGGGACACTGAAGCTTTCTTT.

The table lists this clone with a count of one. This chain links TRBV6-5 with TRBJ1-4, with a possible D match to TRBD1 (5 bases). Germline-derived CDR1 and CDR2 are MNHEY and SVGAGI. Trimming took 0 bases from V and 7 from J, leaving 12 bases between them. The CDR3 totals 15 residues. CDR3 nucleotides: TGTGCCAGCAGTTACTCTGGTGCAGGGCCTGAAAAACTGTTTTTT. Amino acids: CASSYSGAGPEKLFF.

The V and J genes are TRBV23-1 and TRBJ1-2, with TRBD1 matching over 7 bases. TRBV23-1 belongs to the ORF category, with a function that is uncertain. The CDR3 totals 17 residues. Trimming removed 6 bases from V and 4 bases from J; junction bases left unmatched: 17. The CDR3 region has the DNA TGCGCCAGCAGCCGATCAAGCCAACCAGCAGGGGGCTATGGCTACACCTTC. Protein: CASSRSSQPAGGYGYTF.